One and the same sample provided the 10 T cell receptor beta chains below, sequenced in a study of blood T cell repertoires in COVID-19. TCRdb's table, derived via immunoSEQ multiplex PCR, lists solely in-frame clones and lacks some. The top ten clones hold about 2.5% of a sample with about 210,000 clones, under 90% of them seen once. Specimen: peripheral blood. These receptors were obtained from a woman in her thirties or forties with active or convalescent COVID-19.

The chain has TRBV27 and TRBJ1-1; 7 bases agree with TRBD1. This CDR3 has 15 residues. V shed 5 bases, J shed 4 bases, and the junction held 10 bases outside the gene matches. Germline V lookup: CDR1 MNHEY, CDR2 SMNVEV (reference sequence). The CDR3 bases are TGTGCCAGCAGTCTACATCAAACAGGGGCCACTGAAGCTTTCTTT. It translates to CASSLHQTGATEAFF.

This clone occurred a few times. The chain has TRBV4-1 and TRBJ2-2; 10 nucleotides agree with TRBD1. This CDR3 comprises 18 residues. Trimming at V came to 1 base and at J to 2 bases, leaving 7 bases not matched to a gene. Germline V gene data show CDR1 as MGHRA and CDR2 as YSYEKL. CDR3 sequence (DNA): TGCGCCAGCAGCCAAGGGGCCGGGACAGGGGCTAACACCGGGGAGCTGTTTTTT. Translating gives CASSQGAGTGANTGELFF.

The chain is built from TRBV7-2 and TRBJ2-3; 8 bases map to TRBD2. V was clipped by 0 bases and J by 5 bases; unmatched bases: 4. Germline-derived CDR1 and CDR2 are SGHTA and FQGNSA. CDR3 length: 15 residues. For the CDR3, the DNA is TGTGCCAGCAGCTTAGCGGCGGGGGGCGTAGATACGCAGTATTTT. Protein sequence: CASSLAAGGVDTQYF.

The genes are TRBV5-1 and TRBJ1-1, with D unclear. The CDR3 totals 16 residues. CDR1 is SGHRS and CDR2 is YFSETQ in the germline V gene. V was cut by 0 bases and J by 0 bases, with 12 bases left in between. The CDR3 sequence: CASSLGSTGMNTEAFF. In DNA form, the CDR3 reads TGCGCCAGCAGCTTGGGATCCACCGGGATGAACACTGAAGCTTTCTTT.

The CDR3 spells CASSIRTDTNEKLFF. Here the CDR3 DNA reads TGTGCCAGCTCCATCAGGACAGACACAAATGAAAAACTGTTTTTT. The rearrangement links TRBV18 to TRBJ1-4; tentatively, D is TRBD1 (6 bases). Between the trimmed V and J ends, which lost 6 bases and 5 bases, there was a span of 16 bases. Per germline, CDR1 KGHSH and CDR2 LQKENI. The CDR3 is 15 residues long.

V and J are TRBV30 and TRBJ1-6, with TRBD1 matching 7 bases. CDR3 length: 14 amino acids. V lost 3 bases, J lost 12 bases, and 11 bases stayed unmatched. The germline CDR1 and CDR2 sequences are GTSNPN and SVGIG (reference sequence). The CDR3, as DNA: TGTGCCTGGAGGGGGACAGCTGGAAGTGGACCCCTCCACTTT. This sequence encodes CAWRGTAGSGPLHF.

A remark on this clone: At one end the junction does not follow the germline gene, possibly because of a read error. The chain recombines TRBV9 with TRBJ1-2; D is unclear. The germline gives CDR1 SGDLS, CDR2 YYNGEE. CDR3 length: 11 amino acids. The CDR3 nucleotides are TGTGCCAGCAGCGTACCGACACAACTTTCCTTC. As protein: CASSVPTQLSF. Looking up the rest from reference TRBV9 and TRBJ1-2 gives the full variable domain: DSGVTQTPKHLITATGQRVTLRCSPRSGDLSVYWYQQSLDQGLQFLIQYYNGEERAKGNILERFSAQQFPDLHSELNLSSLELGDSALYFCASSVPTQLSFGSGTRLTVV.

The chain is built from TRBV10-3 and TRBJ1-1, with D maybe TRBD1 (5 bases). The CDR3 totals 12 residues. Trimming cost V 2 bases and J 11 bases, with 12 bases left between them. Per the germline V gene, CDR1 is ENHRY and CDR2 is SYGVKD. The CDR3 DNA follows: TGTGCCATCAGTGAGAGGGGCCTAGAGGCTTTCTTT. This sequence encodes CAISERGLEAFF.

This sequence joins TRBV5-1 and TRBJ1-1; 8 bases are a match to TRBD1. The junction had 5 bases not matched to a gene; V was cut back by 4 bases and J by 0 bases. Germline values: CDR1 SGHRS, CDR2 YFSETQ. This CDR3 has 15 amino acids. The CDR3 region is CASSLTGVMNTEAFF. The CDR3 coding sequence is TGCGCCAGCAGCCTGACAGGGGTCATGAACACTGAAGCTTTCTTT.

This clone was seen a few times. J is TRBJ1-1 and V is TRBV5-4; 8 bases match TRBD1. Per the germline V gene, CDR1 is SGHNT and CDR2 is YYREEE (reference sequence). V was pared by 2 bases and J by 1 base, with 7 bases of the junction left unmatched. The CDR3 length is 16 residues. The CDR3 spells CASSFGQDRGNTEAFF. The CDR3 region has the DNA TGTGCCAGCAGCTTTGGGCAAGACAGGGGGAACACTGAAGCTTTCTTT.